The TCR beta chain under discussion was sequenced for a study of T-cell reconstitution after alpha-beta-depleted transplantation in children. Germline values: CDR1 MNHEY, CDR2 SMNVEV (reference sequence). With 5 bases clipped from V and 2 bases from J, the junction kept 8 bases outside the gene matches. This CDR3 contains 16 residues. The library targeted TCRbeta and was prepared with unique molecular identifiers. TCRdb recomputed calls from the PCR reads with MiXCR, one row per CDR3 protein. This repertoire shows 500,000 or so distinct CDR3 sequences, over 25% found once; its top ten account for 2% to 3%.

The chain couples TRBV27 to TRBJ2-7, with 11 bases that match TRBD1. Here the sequenced sample was PBMCs from the stem cell graft donor, taken from the stem cell graft. The sequence was collected from a human donor who donated a stem cell graft to a child with aplastic anemia. CDR3 DNA sequence: TGTGCCAGCAGTCCTTGGACAGGGGGCATAGCCTACGAGCAGTACTTC. This encodes CASSPWTGGIAYEQYF.